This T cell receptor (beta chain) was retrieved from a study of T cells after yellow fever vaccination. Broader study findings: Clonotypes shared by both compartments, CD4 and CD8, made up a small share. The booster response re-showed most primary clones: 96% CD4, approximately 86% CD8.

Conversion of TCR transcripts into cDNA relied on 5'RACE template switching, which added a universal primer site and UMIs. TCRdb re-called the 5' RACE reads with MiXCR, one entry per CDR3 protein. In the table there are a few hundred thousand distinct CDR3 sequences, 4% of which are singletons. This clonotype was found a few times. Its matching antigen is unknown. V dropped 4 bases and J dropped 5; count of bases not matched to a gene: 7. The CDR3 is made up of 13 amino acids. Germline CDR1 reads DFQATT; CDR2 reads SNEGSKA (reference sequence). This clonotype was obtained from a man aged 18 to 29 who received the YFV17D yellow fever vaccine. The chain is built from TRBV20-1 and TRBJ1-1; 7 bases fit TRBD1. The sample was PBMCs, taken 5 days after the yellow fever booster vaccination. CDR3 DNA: TGCAGTGCTATTGAGGGGGCGCTGACTGAAGCTTTCTTT. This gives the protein CSAIEGALTEAFF.